These 32 T cell receptor beta chains share one sample of origin, sequenced in a study of T-cell memory formation after mild COVID-19. TCRdb processed the 5' RACE reads anew with MiXCR; each CDR3 protein has one entry. The top ten clones hold 8.5% to 10% of a sample with around 420,000 distinct CDR3 sequences, about 24% of them seen once. Sequencing used PBMCs or a T cell subset sorted from them (not recorded which). These receptors all come from an adult woman who had mild COVID-19 (a few samples of this study predate the infection). Cell type and time point are not known.

The chain recombines TRBV11-1 with TRBJ2-7; D could derive from TRBD1 or TRBD2 (5 bases each). The CDR3 is made up of 13 amino acids. V lost 11 bases, J lost 2 bases, and 16 bases lay in between. From germline, CDR1 is SGHAT and CDR2 FQDESV (reference sequence). In DNA, the CDR3 is TGTGCCCCCCTTTGGCAGGGAGCCTACGAGCAGTACTTC. It encodes CAPLWQGAYEQYF.

This sequence joins TRBV5-6 and TRBJ2-1; TRBD2 aligns across 7 bases. The germline V gene encodes CDR1 SGHDT and CDR2 YYEEEE. This CDR3 has 17 amino acids. J gave up 2 bases and V 2 bases, and 10 bases lay outside the gene matches. The chain's CDR3 is CASSFGPTGLTYNEQFF. DNA of the CDR3: TGTGCCAGCAGCTTTGGGCCCACGGGACTAACCTACAATGAGCAGTTCTTC.

This clonotype turned up a few times. The chain employs TRBV6-5 and TRBJ2-5; 9 bases line up with TRBD1. V gave up 1 base and J gave up 0 bases; unmatched junction bases: 6. The length of the CDR3 is 17 residues. Germline lookup yields CDR1 MNHEY and CDR2 SVGAGI. DNA for the CDR3: TGTGCCAGCAGTTACTACTGGGACAGGGCCTACCAAGAGACCCAGTACTTC. It codes for CASSYYWDRAYQETQYF.

This clonotype was picked up a small number of times. The V call is TRBV7-2, the J call TRBJ1-5; D remains unclear. Trimming shortened V by 3 bases and J by 9 bases, and 12 bases separated the two germline ends. Germline loops: CDR1 SGHTA, CDR2 FQGNSA. The CDR3 contains 13 residues. The DNA for the CDR3 is TGTGCCAGCAGCTTCTCAGTCTTTAGGCCCCAGCATTTT. Amino acid sequence: CASSFSVFRPQHF.

This clonotype was observed a handful of times. The chain is built from TRBV27 and TRBJ2-1; 7 bases match TRBD1. The J segment lost 3 bases and the V segment lost 8 bases, leaving 4 bases of the junction unmatched. Germline CDR1 is MNHEY and CDR2 is SMNVEV (reference sequence). The CDR3 is 13 residues long. Here the CDR3 reads CASGRDSYNEQFF. CDR3 in DNA: TGTGCCAGCGGCCGGGACAGCTACAATGAGCAGTTCTTC.

The chain couples TRBV29-1 to TRBJ1-5; the match to TRBD1 covers 9 bases. This CDR3 comprises 13 residues. Germline loops: CDR1 SQVTM, CDR2 ANQGSEA. In DNA, the CDR3 is TGCAGGGTGGGGACAGGGAACGATCAGCCCCAGCATTTT. Protein product: CRVGTGNDQPQHF.

This clonotype has just a few counts. The J gene is TRBJ2-1, the V gene TRBV20-1; D gene unclear. V was trimmed by 0 bases and J by 6 bases, leaving 18 bases between them. Germline assignment: CDR1 DFQATT and CDR2 SNEGSKA (reference sequence). This CDR3 contains 16 residues. CDR3 amino acids: CSARDRTVGLGNEQFF. CDR3 bases: TGCAGTGCTAGAGACCGGACGGTTGGGTTGGGCAATGAGCAGTTCTTC.

The chain links TRBV29-1 to TRBJ1-2; tentatively, D is TRBD1 (5 bases). Germline lookup yields CDR1 SQVTM and CDR2 ANQGSEA. Trimming took off 5 bases at V and 0 bases at J, with 10 bases between the two ends. This CDR3 region has 13 residues. CDR3 sequence: CSVSRGTNYGYTF. In DNA form, the CDR3 reads TGCAGCGTTTCCCGGGGCACTAACTATGGCTACACCTTC.

The chain links TRBV15 to TRBJ2-3; TRBD2 might be the D (5 bases). With 9 bases removed from V and 2 bases from J, the gap between germline ends came to 12 bases. This CDR3 has 13 amino acids. Germline loops: CDR1 LNHNV, CDR2 YYDKDF (reference sequence). CDR3 sequence: CATGLLNTDTQYF. The CDR3 region has the DNA TGTGCCACTGGACTCTTAAACACAGATACGCAGTATTTT.

This clonotype was counted between two and nine times. The chain links TRBV7-6 to TRBJ2-1; a weak D match, TRBD1 (6 bases). The CDR3 totals 15 residues. The V end lost 2 bases, the J end lost 8 bases, and 16 bases lay between the germline ends. Germline V CDR1 and CDR2: SGHVS, FNYEAQ. CDR3 nucleotide sequence: TGTGCCAGCAGCTTAATGGGGGCCTTACAGGATGAGCAGTTCTTC. It codes for CASSLMGALQDEQFF. The entire variable domain, with the rest obtained from reference TRBV7-6 and TRBJ2-1, is as follows: GAGVSQSPRYKVTKRGQDVALRCDPISGHVSLYWYRQALGQGPEFLTYFNYEAQQDKSGLPNDRFSAERPEGSISTLTIQRTEQRDSAMYRCASSLMGALQDEQFFGPGTRLTVL.

This chain joins TRBV5-4 and TRBJ2-5; tentative D call: TRBD1 (6 bases). Per the germline V gene, CDR1 is SGHNT and CDR2 is YYREEE (reference sequence). V lost 5 bases to trimming and J lost 5 bases, with 10 bases between them. The CDR3 totals 12 residues. CDR3 loop: CASSWGHETQYF. The CDR3 region has the DNA TGTGCCAGCAGTTGGGGGCACGAGACCCAGTACTTC.

This rearrangement joins TRBV6-2 or TRBV6-3 to TRBJ2-1; 11 nucleotides agree with TRBD2. This CDR3 is 15 amino acids long. Germline lookup yields CDR1 MNHEY and CDR2 SVGEGT. V lost 5 bases to trimming and J lost 8 bases; unmatched junction nucleotides: 8. The CDR3 DNA reads as TGTGCCAGCAGTAAAGGACTAGCGGGCGGGGATGAGCAGTTCTTC. This sequence encodes CASSKGLAGGDEQFF.

The J gene is TRBJ1-5, the V gene TRBV5-1; a possible D gene is TRBD1 (6 bases). The CDR3 length is 16 residues. V gave up 4 bases and J gave up 0 bases, with 14 bases separating them. Germline CDR1 is SGHRS and CDR2 is YFSETQ. The CDR3 region is CASSLGDTTSNQPQHF. CDR3 nucleotide sequence: TGCGCCAGCAGCCTGGGGGACACGACTAGCAATCAGCCCCAGCATTTT.

The chain links TRBV10-3 to TRBJ2-2, with D maybe TRBD2 (6 bases). The CDR3 is made up of 14 amino acids. Per germline, CDR1 ENHRY and CDR2 SYGVKD. Trimming stripped 8 bases from V and 2 bases from J, with 12 bases between. The CDR3 region is CAIHRGTNTGELFF. DNA of the CDR3: TGTGCCATCCATCGGGGGACTAACACCGGGGAGCTGTTTTTT.

CDR3 in amino acids: CASSEGGPTPLGGYTF. Written as DNA, the CDR3 is TGTGCCAGCAGTGAAGGGGGCCCCACCCCCCTGGGTGGCTACACCTTC. The chain uses TRBV6-1 and TRBJ1-2; D perhaps matches TRBD1 (5 bases). Germline-derived CDR1 and CDR2 are MNHNS and SASEGT. Deletions cut 1 base from V and 7 bases from J, with 19 bases between. The CDR3 covers 16 residues.

This clonotype showed up just a few times. This chain links TRBV20-1 with TRBJ1-4; 8 bases are a match to TRBD1. This CDR3 contains 13 residues. Germline V gives CDR1 DFQATT, CDR2 SNEGSKA (reference sequence). V was pared by 7 bases and J by 10 bases, with 11 bases of the junction left unmatched. The CDR3 nucleotides read TGCAGTGTCAAGCAGGGGGCCGGGGGAAAACTGTTTTTT. Translating gives CSVKQGAGGKLFF.

This clonotype was picked up a small number of times. The chain carries TRBV4-1 and TRBJ1-2; D possibly corresponds to TRBD1 (5 bases). This CDR3 spans 15 amino acids. Trimming took off 4 bases at V and 4 bases at J, with 16 bases between the two ends. Germline CDR1 MGHRA, CDR2 YSYEKL. DNA for the CDR3: TGCGCCAGCAGCCGCGTCGGGGGGGGGAGCTATGGCTACACCTTC. Protein: CASSRVGGGSYGYTF.

The chain recombines TRBV11-2 with TRBJ2-5; 7 nucleotides agree with TRBD2. The V gene end was trimmed by 4 bases and the J gene end by 4 bases; junction bases not matched to a gene: 6. The CDR3 sequence is 14 residues long. The germline gives CDR1 SGHAT, CDR2 FQNNGV. CDR3 amino acids: CASSSVGGAETQYF. The CDR3 nucleotides are TGTGCCAGCAGCTCGGTGGGAGGGGCAGAGACCCAGTACTTC.

This clonotype was seen more than once but under ten times. The CDR3 here is CASSGSGSQETQYF. The CDR3 DNA follows: TGTGCCAGCAGCGGATCGGGAAGCCAAGAGACCCAGTACTTC. The chain employs TRBV9 and TRBJ2-5, with D tentatively TRBD2 (5 bases). Germline CDR1 and CDR2: SGDLS and YYNGEE. Trimming left V 3 bases short and J 1 base short, with 10 bases between. This CDR3 contains 14 residues.

This clonotype was found a few times. V and J are TRBV7-8 and TRBJ2-3; 8 nucleotides align to TRBD1. The J segment lost 3 bases and the V segment lost 5 bases, leaving 13 bases of the junction unmatched. CDR1 and CDR2 from the germline V gene are SGHVS and FQNEAQ. CDR3 size: 17 residues. CDR3: CASSPFQRTGRTDTQYF. For the CDR3, the DNA is TGTGCCAGCAGCCCTTTTCAGAGGACAGGGCGGACAGATACGCAGTATTTT.

In its sample, this clonotype was seen a few times. The rearrangement uses TRBV28 and TRBJ2-7; 14 nucleotides match TRBD2. The CDR3 length is 14 residues. J gave up 3 bases and V 6 bases, and 1 base lay outside the gene matches. Germline V CDR1 and CDR2: MDHEN, SYDVKM. Here the CDR3 reads CASRTSGRVYEQYF. The CDR3 bases are TGTGCCAGCAGGACTAGCGGGAGGGTCTACGAGCAGTACTTC.

In this sample, this clonotype turned up a few times. This rearrangement joins TRBV12-3 or TRBV12-4 to TRBJ2-3, with D perhaps TRBD2 (5 bases). Deletions cut 8 bases from V and 0 bases from J, with 15 bases between. The CDR3 runs to 15 residues. CDR3 nucleotide sequence: TGTGCCAGCGCCCGGGAAGGAAGTAGCACAGATACGCAGTATTTT. Residues: CASAREGSSTDTQYF.

The rearrangement links TRBV5-4 to TRBJ2-5, with D perhaps given as TRBD1 or TRBD2 (6 bases each). Germline CDR1 SGHNT, CDR2 YYREEE (reference sequence). Trimming removed 3 bases at V and 5 bases at J, with 17 bases between. The CDR3 is 15 residues long. The CDR3 loop reads CASSSRGTFVETQYF. DNA for the CDR3: TGTGCCAGCAGCTCACGCGGGACATTTGTGGAGACCCAGTACTTC.

The chain has TRBV7-2 and TRBJ1-4; D call uncertain. The V gene lost 2 bases and the J gene lost 3 bases, with 4 bases spanning the gap. Germline V gives CDR1 SGHTA, CDR2 FQGNSA. The CDR3 contains 13 residues. The CDR3 nucleotides are TGTGCCAGCAGCTTAAGGCCTAATGAAAAACTGTTTTTT. Translated: CASSLRPNEKLFF.

This clonotype was recorded a few times. This rearrangement joins TRBV15 to TRBJ2-1; the match to TRBD2 covers 8 bases. V shed 0 bases and J 2 bases; nucleotides not matched to a gene: 0. This CDR3 is 15 amino acids long. Per the germline V gene, CDR1 is LNHNV and CDR2 is YYDKDF (reference sequence). The CDR3 DNA is TGTGCCACCAGCAGAGAAGCGGGGGCCTACAATGAGCAGTTCTTC. It yields the protein CATSREAGAYNEQFF.

The chain links TRBV27 to TRBJ1-5; D ambiguous. Germline values: CDR1 MNHEY, CDR2 SMNVEV (reference sequence). The CDR3 has 13 amino acids. Trimming cost V 3 bases and J 6 bases, with 9 bases left between them. In DNA, the CDR3 is TGTGCCAGCAGTTTGAGAGGGCTTCAGCCCCAGCATTTT. This gives the protein CASSLRGLQPQHF.

The J gene is TRBJ2-3, the V gene TRBV5-1, with 10 bases that match TRBD2. V trimming: 4 bases; J trimming: 4 bases; junction bases outside the gene matches: 9. This CDR3 has 16 amino acids. The V gene's germline CDR1 is SGHRS and CDR2 YFSETQ. CDR3 nucleotide sequence: TGCGCCAGCAGCGCACGGATAGCGGGGGGTGCAGATACGCAGTATTTT. It is translated as CASSARIAGGADTQYF.

This clonotype was seen only a few times. The genes are TRBV12-3 or TRBV12-4 and TRBJ2-3; 11 nucleotides agree with TRBD1. The CDR3 length is 16 residues. The J segment lost 4 bases and the V segment lost 4 bases, leaving 7 bases of the junction unmatched. The CDR3 is CASSSWTGGAADTQYF. The CDR3 bases are TGTGCCAGCAGTTCCTGGACAGGGGGCGCGGCAGATACGCAGTATTTT.

The rearrangement uses TRBV7-2 and TRBJ1-1, with a tentative D call TRBD1 (5 bases). The V and J ends lost 0 bases and 5 bases respectively, with 13 bases between them. CDR1 and CDR2 (germline): SGHTA, FQGNSA. This CDR3 has 15 amino acids. CDR3 loop: CASSLARDFVTEAFF. CDR3 nucleotides: TGTGCCAGCAGCTTAGCGAGGGACTTCGTAACTGAAGCTTTCTTT.

The rearrangement uses TRBV10-3 and TRBJ2-5; D may correspond to TRBD1 or TRBD2 (5 bases each). The CDR3 sequence is 14 residues long. CDR1 and CDR2 from the germline V gene are ENHRY and SYGVKD. V lost 0 bases, J lost 6 bases, and 11 bases lay in between. The CDR3 loop is CAISESNGGKTQYF. CDR3 sequence (DNA): TGTGCCATCAGTGAGTCGAATGGGGGAAAGACCCAGTACTTC.

This clonotype was counted a single time. The gene calls are TRBV10-3 and TRBJ2-4, with 7 bases fitting TRBD1. The V gene end was trimmed by 3 bases and the J gene end by 3 bases; junction bases not matched to a gene: 5. Per germline, CDR1 ENHRY and CDR2 SYGVKD. This CDR3 comprises 15 residues. In DNA form, the CDR3 reads TGTGCCATCAGTGAAGAGGGGGCAGGCAAAAACATTCAGTACTTC. This encodes CAISEEGAGKNIQYF.

This clonotype was recorded a few times. V usage is TRBV6-5 and J usage is TRBJ1-6; D is undetermined. V lost 0 bases and J lost 10, with 16 bases in between. The CDR3 sequence is 16 residues long. Germline V lookup: CDR1 MNHEY, CDR2 SVGAGI. CDR3 residues: CASSYSSVVVVSPLHF. Here the CDR3 DNA reads TGTGCCAGCAGTTACTCAAGCGTCGTAGTTGTCTCACCCCTCCACTTT.